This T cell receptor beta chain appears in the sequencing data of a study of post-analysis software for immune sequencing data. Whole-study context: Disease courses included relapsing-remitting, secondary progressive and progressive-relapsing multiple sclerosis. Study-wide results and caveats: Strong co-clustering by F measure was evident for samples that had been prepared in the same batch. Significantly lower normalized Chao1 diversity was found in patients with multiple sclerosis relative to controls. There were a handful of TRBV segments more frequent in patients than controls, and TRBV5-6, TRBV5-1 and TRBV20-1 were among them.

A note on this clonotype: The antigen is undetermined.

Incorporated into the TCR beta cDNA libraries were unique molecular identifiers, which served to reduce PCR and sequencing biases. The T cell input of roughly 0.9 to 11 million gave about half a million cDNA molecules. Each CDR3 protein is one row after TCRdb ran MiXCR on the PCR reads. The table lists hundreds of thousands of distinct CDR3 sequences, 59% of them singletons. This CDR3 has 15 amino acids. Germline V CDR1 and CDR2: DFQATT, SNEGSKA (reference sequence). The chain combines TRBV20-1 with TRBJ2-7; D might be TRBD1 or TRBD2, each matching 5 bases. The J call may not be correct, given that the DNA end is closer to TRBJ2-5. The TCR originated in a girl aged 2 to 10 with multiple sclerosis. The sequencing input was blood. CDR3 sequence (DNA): TGCAGTGCTAGAGGATATACTAGAAGGGGAGAGACCCAGTACTTC. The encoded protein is CSARGYTRRGETQYF.